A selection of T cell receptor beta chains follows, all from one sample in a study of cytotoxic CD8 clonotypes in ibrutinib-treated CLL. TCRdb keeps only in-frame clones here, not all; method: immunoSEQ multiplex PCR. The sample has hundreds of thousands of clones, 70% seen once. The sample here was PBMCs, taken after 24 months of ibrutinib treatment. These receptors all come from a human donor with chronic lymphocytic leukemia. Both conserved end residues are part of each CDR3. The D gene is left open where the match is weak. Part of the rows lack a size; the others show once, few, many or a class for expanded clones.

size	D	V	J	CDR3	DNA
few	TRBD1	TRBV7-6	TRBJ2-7	CASSGQVYEQYF	TGTGCCAGCAGCGGACAGGTCTACGAGCAGTACTTC
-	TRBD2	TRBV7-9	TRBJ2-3	CASSPRAGGGTDTQYF	TGTGCCAGCAGCCCTAGGGCGGGAGGGGGCACAGATACGCAGTATTTT
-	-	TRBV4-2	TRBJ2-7	CASTNGPRDRYEQYF	TGTGCCTCCACCAACGGGCCCCGGGACCGCTACGAGCAGTACTTC
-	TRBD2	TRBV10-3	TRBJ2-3	CANPSGRFCTDTRYF	TGTGCCAACCCTAGCGGGCGCTTTTGCACAGATACGCGGTATTTT
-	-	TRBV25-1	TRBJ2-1	CASSRDSGVYNEQFF	TGTGCCAGCTCGCGAGATTCGGGGGTCTACAATGAGCAGTTCTTC
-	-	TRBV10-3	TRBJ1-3	CAISDEANTIYF	TGTGCCATCAGTGACGAAGCGAACACCATATATTTT
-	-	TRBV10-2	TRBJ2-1	CASRVSNSYNEQFF	TGCGCCAGCAGGGTATCTAACTCCTACAATGAGCAGTTCTTC
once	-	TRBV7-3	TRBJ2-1	CASSSRVGSIPYNEQFF	TGTGCCAGCAGCTCCCGGGTAGGGAGCATCCCCTACAATGAGCAGTTCTTC
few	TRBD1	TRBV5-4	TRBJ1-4	CASSPGGAAEKLFF	TGTGCCAGCAGCCCAGGGGGCGCGGCCGAAAAACTGTTTTTT
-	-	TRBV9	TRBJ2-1	CASSAIASSYNEQFF	TGTGCCAGCAGCGCGATAGCGAGCTCCTACAATGAGCAGTTCTTC
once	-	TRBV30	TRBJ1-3	CAWSSGNSGNTIYF	TGTGCCTGGAGTTCCGGTAACTCTGGAAACACCATATATTTT
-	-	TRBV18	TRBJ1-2	CASSPSGPHVSGYTF	TGTGCCAGCTCACCATCGGGTCCTCATGTTTCTGGCTACACCTTC
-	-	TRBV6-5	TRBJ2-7	CASSSTGSRSYEQYF	TGTGCCAGCAGTTCCACAGGGTCTCGCTCCTACGAGCAGTACTTC
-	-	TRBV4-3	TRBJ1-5	CASSQEAGYQPQHF	TGCGCCAGCAGCCAAGAAGCAGGGTATCAGCCCCAGCATTTT
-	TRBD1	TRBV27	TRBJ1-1	CASSSRTGTAFF	TGTGCCAGCAGTTCAAGGACAGGGACGGCTTTCTTT
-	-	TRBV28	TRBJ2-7	CASSLPQEGEQYF	TGTGCCAGCAGTTTACCACAGGAAGGCGAGCAGTACTTC
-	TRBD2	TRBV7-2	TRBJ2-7	CASSLLAGAHYEQYF	TGTGCCAGCAGCTTATTAGCGGGAGCCCACTACGAGCAGTACTTC
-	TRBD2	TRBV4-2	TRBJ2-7	CASSRLAGSYEQYF	TGTGCCAGCAGCCGCCTAGCGGGGAGCTACGAGCAGTACTTC
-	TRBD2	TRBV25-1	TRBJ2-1	CASSPSGRAGEQFF	TGTGCCAGCAGTCCAAGCGGGAGGGCCGGCGAGCAGTTCTTC
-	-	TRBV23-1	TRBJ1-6	CASSPKRLERARNSPLHF	TGCGCCAGCAGTCCCAAGAGGCTAGAAAGGGCTCGGAATTCACCCCTCCACTTT
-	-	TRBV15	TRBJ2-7	CATSRDQKYEQYF	TGTGCCACCAGCAGAGATCAGAAGTACGAGCAGTACTTC
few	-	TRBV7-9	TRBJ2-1	CASSSAGRTTRAYNEQFF	TGTGCCAGCAGCTCGGCGGGACGCACAACTCGGGCCTACAATGAGCAGTTCTTC
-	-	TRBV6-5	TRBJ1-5	CASKRDAAESQPQHF	TGTGCCAGCAAACGAGACGCAGCCGAGAGTCAGCCCCAGCATTTT
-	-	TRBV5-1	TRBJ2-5	CASTSKGQETQYF	TGCGCCAGCACCTCGAAGGGACAAGAGACCCAGTACTTC
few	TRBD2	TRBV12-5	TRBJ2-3	CASGLAAGTSATDTQYF	TGTGCTAGTGGTTTGGCTGCGGGGACTAGCGCCACAGATACGCAGTATTTT
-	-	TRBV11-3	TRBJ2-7	CASSFLSSYEQYF	TGTGCCAGCAGCTTTCTGAGCTCCTACGAGCAGTACTTC
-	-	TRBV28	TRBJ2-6	CASSPPGANVLTF	TGTGCCAGCAGCCCGCCCGGGGCCAACGTCCTGACTTTC
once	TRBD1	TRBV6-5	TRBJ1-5	CASSRTGEGDQPQHF	TGTGCCAGCAGTCGGACAGGGGAAGGGGATCAGCCCCAGCATTTT
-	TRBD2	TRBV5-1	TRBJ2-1	CASSLQAGGPWNEQFF	TGCGCCAGCAGCTTGCAGGCGGGAGGGCCCTGGAATGAGCAGTTCTTC
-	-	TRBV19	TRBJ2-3	CASSISGISTDTQYF	TGTGCCAGTAGTATTAGCGGAATAAGCACAGATACGCAGTATTTT
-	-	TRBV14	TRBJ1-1	CASSTPSDKNTEAFF	TGTGCCAGCAGCACCCCCTCTGACAAGAACACTGAAGCTTTCTTT